The sequence of this TCR beta chain was determined in a study of CD8+CD57+ T cells in acquired aplastic anemia. Study-wide findings and caveats: Patients had around 30 CD8+ CDR3 sequences in common with controls (the shared set).

Patients who underwent sequencing had shown CD8+CD57+ cell expansion by flow cytometry. Patients were therapy-naive when their blood was sampled. Investigators profiled TCR beta VDJ and CDR3 from genomic DNA template. TCRdb re-called the reads through MiXCR, storing one row per CDR3 protein. Counted here are some 150,000 distinct CDR3 sequences, 40% to 50% occurring once; the ten biggest clones make up about 1.2%. The germline V and J ends were trimmed by 0 bases and 6 bases, with 13 bases remaining between them. Germline V lookup: CDR1 DFQATT, CDR2 SNEGSKA (reference sequence). The CDR3 is 14 amino acids. This clonotype was observed at least ten times. The target antigen is unknown.

This clonotype originated in a human donor with aplastic anemia. Material: sorted CD4+, CD8+, or CD8+CD57+ T cells (not recorded which) from PBMCs. The chain links TRBV20-1 to TRBJ2-3; D gene ambiguous. The CDR3 loop is CSARDQVWSDTQYF. CDR3 sequence (DNA): TGCAGTGCTAGAGATCAGGTTTGGTCGGATACGCAGTATTTT.